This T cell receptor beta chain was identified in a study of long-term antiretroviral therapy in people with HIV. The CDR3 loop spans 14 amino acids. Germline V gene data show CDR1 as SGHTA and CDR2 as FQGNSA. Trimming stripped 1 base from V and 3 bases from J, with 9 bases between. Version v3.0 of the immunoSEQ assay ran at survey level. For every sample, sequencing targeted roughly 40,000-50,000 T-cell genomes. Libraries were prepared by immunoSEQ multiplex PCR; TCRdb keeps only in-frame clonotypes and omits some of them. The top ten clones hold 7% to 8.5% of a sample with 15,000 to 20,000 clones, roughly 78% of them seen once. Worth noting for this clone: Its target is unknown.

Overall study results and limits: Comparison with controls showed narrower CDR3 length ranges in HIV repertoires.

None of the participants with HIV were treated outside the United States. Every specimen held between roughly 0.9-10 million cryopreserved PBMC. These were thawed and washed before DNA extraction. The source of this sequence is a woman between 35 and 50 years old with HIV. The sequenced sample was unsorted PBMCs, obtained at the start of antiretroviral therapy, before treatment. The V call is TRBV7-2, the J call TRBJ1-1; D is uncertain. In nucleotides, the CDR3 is TGTGCCAGCAGCTTAGATACGGGTGACACTGAAGCTTTCTTT. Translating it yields CASSLDTGDTEAFF.